These 2 T cell receptor beta chains share one sample of origin, sequenced in a study of blood T cell repertoires in COVID-19. Clones were sequenced by immunoSEQ multiplex PCR, and TCRdb holds only the in-frame ones, with some missing. Of over 200,000 clones in the sample, about 80% were seen once. Sequencing was performed on PBMCs or T cells enriched from blood (not recorded which). Every receptor here comes from a man aged 40-55 years who had recovered from COVID-19.

This sequence joins TRBV24-1 and TRBJ1-2; TRBD1 aligns across 10 bases. The CDR3 length is 15 residues. With V trimmed by 4 bases and J by 5 bases, 6 bases remained unmatched. Germline-derived CDR1 and CDR2 are KGHDR and SFDVKD. The CDR3 DNA reads as TGTGCCACCAGTGACTCCCGACAGGGGGCTTATGGCTACACCTTC. It translates to CATSDSRQGAYGYTF.

This rearrangement joins TRBV6-1 to TRBJ2-3; a possible D gene is TRBD1 (6 bases). Germline V gene lookup returns CDR1 MNHNS and CDR2 SASEGT. This CDR3 has 15 residues. Trimming pared 0 bases from V and 1 base from J, leaving 8 bases between. The CDR3 DNA reads TGTGCCAGCAGTGAAGCTCAGGGGCGCACAGATACGCAGTATTTT. Translation gives CASSEAQGRTDTQYF.